The T cell receptor beta chain described here comes from a study of neurological immune-mediated disorders. The sample holds many counts of this clonotype. The time point is: longitudinal time-point 1 (baseline). A total of 2 million PBMCs stored at -80 degrees C provided the unsorted libraries. TCRdb reanalysed the 5' RACE reads using MiXCR and keeps one entry per CDR3 protein. The table shows tens of thousands of distinct CDR3 sequences, with around a tenth occurring only once. J gave up 1 base and V 6 bases, and 2 bases lay outside the gene matches. There are 13 residues in the CDR3. Germline V gives CDR1 SQVTM, CDR2 ANQGSEA.

Material: PBMCs. This receptor was taken from a male donor with HTLV-1-associated myelopathy (HAM/TSP). The chain joins TRBV29-1 to TRBJ1-5; 8 positions match TRBD1. CDR3 coding DNA: TGCAGCGTCGGACAGGGCAGCAATCAGCCCCAGCATTTT. Translating gives CSVGQGSNQPQHF. Full variable domain (remainder filled in from reference TRBV29-1 and TRBJ1-5): SAVISQKPSRDICQRGTSLTIQCQVDSQVTMMFWYRQQPGQSLTLIATANQGSEATYESGFVIDKFPISRPNLTFSTLTVSNMSPEDSSIYLCSVGQGSNQPQHFGDGTRLSIL.